The rows below give T cell receptor beta chains drawn from one sample of a study of cytomegalovirus exposure and HLA in healthy donors. Clones were read by immunoSEQ multiplex PCR, and TCRdb kept only the in-frame ones, dropping some. The sample includes 120,000 to 150,000 clones, around 82% of them seen just once. The sample taken for sequencing was PBMCs. The source is a middle-aged woman in good health and CMV-seropositive. Each CDR3 is given with its conserved first and last residue. A D gene is named only where the DNA matches it firmly. Only some rows state a clone size, as once, few, many or a class for expanded clones.

V	length	J	D	size	CDR3	DNA
TRBV7-8	13	TRBJ1-6	TRBD1	NA	CARTGTGASPLHF	TGTGCCAGAACCGGGACAGGGGCTTCACCCCTCCACTTT
TRBV28	15	TRBJ2-1	NA	NA	CASRTRGSSYNEQFF	TGTGCCAGCAGGACTCGGGGGAGCTCCTACAATGAGCAGTTCTTC
TRBV5-1	12	TRBJ1-2	NA	NA	CASSLERRGYTF	TGCGCCAGCAGCTTGGAGCGGAGGGGCTACACCTTC
TRBV15	13	TRBJ2-7	NA	few	CATGPGKTGEQYF	TGTGCCACCGGCCCCGGGAAGACTGGGGAGCAGTACTTC
TRBV9	14	TRBJ2-3	TRBD1	NA	CASSVVQGADTQYF	TGTGCCAGCAGCGTAGTTCAGGGGGCAGATACGCAGTATTTT
TRBV6-1	13	TRBJ1-3	NA	NA	CASVYRDGNTIYF	TGTGCCAGCGTATACAGGGATGGAAACACCATATATTTT
TRBV10-2	13	TRBJ1-3	TRBD1	NA	CASSGQGVGTIYF	TGCGCCAGCAGCGGACAGGGTGTGGGCACCATATATTTT
TRBV7-8	18	TRBJ1-5	NA	NA	CASSLTNRGLAPNQPQHF	TGTGCCAGCAGCCTCACTAATCGGGGTCTCGCCCCTAATCAGCCCCAGCATTTT
TRBV7-2	15	TRBJ2-7	NA	NA	CASSYDRGGHYEQYF	TGTGCCAGCAGCTACGATAGGGGGGGGCACTACGAGCAGTACTTC
TRBV6-5	14	TRBJ1-1	NA	once	CASNGPGGRTEAFF	TGTGCCAGCAACGGGCCGGGGGGTAGGACTGAAGCTTTCTTT
TRBV19	15	TRBJ2-1	TRBD2	NA	CASSTGTSAYNEQFF	TGTGCCAGTAGTACCGGGACTAGCGCATACAATGAGCAGTTCTTC
TRBV11-3	16	TRBJ2-1	TRBD2	NA	CASSLFGAGGRNEQFF	TGTGCCAGCAGCTTATTTGGAGCGGGAGGGCGAAATGAGCAGTTCTTC
TRBV30	13	TRBJ1-5	NA	NA	CAWSPGQNQPQHF	TGTGCCTGGAGTCCAGGACAGAATCAGCCCCAGCATTTT
TRBV2	15	TRBJ2-1	TRBD2	NA	CASTGRLAVYNEQFF	TGTGCCAGCACCGGGCGTCTAGCGGTATACAATGAGCAGTTCTTC
TRBV5-1	13	TRBJ1-1	NA	NA	CASTDPGAAEAFF	TGCGCCAGCACGGATCCAGGGGCAGCTGAAGCTTTCTTT
TRBV7-9	16	TRBJ2-7	TRBD2	NA	CSSSLATGGRSYEQYF	TGTTCCAGCAGCTTAGCAACGGGAGGGCGGTCCTACGAGCAGTACTTC
TRBV5-4	14	TRBJ1-2	TRBD1	NA	CASSLDRGTYGYTF	TGTGCCAGCAGCTTGGACAGGGGTACATATGGCTACACCTTC
TRBV4-1	14	TRBJ2-7	NA	NA	CASSQGWPPYEQYF	TGCGCCAGCAGCCAAGGCTGGCCTCCCTACGAGCAGTACTTC
TRBV19	14	TRBJ1-5	NA	NA	CASSIGPNNQPQHF	TGTGCCAGTAGTATAGGGCCAAATAATCAGCCCCAGCATTTT
TRBV7-3	14	TRBJ2-1	TRBD2	NA	CASSRSGAYNEQFF	TGTGCCAGCAGCCGGAGCGGGGCCTACAATGAGCAGTTCTTC
TRBV6-5	15	TRBJ1-2	TRBD1	NA	CASSYDGQGAAGYTF	TGTGCCAGCAGTTACGACGGACAGGGGGCGGCAGGCTACACCTTC
TRBV18	15	TRBJ2-7	NA	NA	CASSPTGQFSYEQYF	TGTGCCAGCTCACCAACAGGGCAATTCTCCTACGAGCAGTACTTC
TRBV25-1	14	TRBJ1-2	TRBD1	few	CASSDRDRAYGYTF	TGTGCCAGCAGTGACCGGGACAGAGCTTATGGCTACACCTTC
TRBV28	14	TRBJ2-7	TRBD1	once	CASRGAGTGDEQYF	TGTGCCAGCCGCGGAGCCGGGACAGGGGACGAGCAGTACTTC
TRBV5-1	15	TRBJ2-7	TRBD1	NA	CASSTGTVPSYEQYF	TGCGCCAGCAGCACCGGGACAGTTCCCTCCTACGAGCAGTACTTC
TRBV5-1	13	TRBJ1-1	NA	NA	CASSPQGNTEAFF	TGCGCCAGCAGCCCCCAGGGTAACACTGAAGCTTTCTTT
TRBV19	13	TRBJ1-5	NA	NA	CASSSTGFQPQHF	TGTGCCAGTAGTTCCACAGGGTTTCAGCCCCAGCATTTT
TRBV13	13	TRBJ2-1	NA	NA	CASSRGGADEQFF	TGTGCCAGCAGCAGAGGGGGAGCGGACGAACAGTTCTTC
TRBV7-2	12	TRBJ2-2	NA	NA	CASSLGPGELFF	TGTGCCAGCAGCTTAGGGCCCGGGGAGCTGTTTTTT
TRBV7-3	15	TRBJ2-3	TRBD1	once	CASSTRTGSADTQYF	TGTGCCAGCAGCACCCGGACAGGGAGCGCAGATACGCAGTATTTT